A selection of T cell receptor beta chains follows, all from one sample in a study of beta chain features in type 1 diabetes. Measured with immunoSEQ multiplex PCR; TCRdb has only the in-frame clones, and not every one. The sample lists about 640,000 clones; around 11% were seen once. Sequencing was performed on naive CD4+ T cells from blood. These receptors all stem from a man aged 25 to 40 with type 1 diabetes. Both conserved end residues are part of each CDR3. Each record gives: clone size, V gene, J gene, D gene, CDR3 protein, CDR3 DNA. The D gene is left open where the match is weak. Clone sizes are given selectively: once, few, many, or a class where the clone is expanded.

-	TRBV27	TRBJ2-7	-	CASSPDRSEEQYF	TGTGCCAGCAGTCCCGACAGGTCGGAAGAGCAGTACTTC
-	TRBV11-3	TRBJ2-5	-	CASSPNAVQETQYF	TGTGCCAGCAGCCCTAACGCGGTTCAAGAGACCCAGTACTTC
-	TRBV16	TRBJ2-4	-	CASSQSGGPADIQYF	TGTGCCAGCAGCCAATCGGGGGGTCCCGCGGACATTCAGTACTTC
few	TRBV5-8	TRBJ1-2	-	CASSPPGYTF	TGTGCCAGCAGCCCACCTGGCTACACCTTC
-	TRBV7-9	TRBJ2-7	-	CASSSAYEQYF	TGTGCCAGCAGCTCTGCCTACGAGCAGTACTTC
-	TRBV27	TRBJ2-2	-	CASSLENTGELFF	TGTGCCAGCAGTTTAGAGAACACCGGGGAGCTGTTTTTT
few	TRBV10-3	TRBJ1-2	-	CAISESTGGYTF	TGTGCCATCAGTGAGTCGACCGGTGGCTACACCTTC
-	TRBV6-6	TRBJ1-2	TRBD1	CAIRETGGGYTF	TGTGCCATCCGGGAGACAGGGGGCGGCTACACCTTC
-	TRBV18	TRBJ1-3	-	CASSPQERVAGNTIYF	TGTGCCAGCTCACCGCAGGAGAGGGTTGCTGGAAACACCATATATTTT
-	TRBV10-3	TRBJ2-1	-	CAISESFGGGPSYNEQFF	TGTGCCATCAGTGAGTCTTTTGGCGGGGGCCCCTCTTACAATGAGCAGTTCTTC
few	TRBV23-1	TRBJ2-1	-	CASSQSWGSQFF	TGCGCCAGCAGTCAATCGTGGGGGTCGCAGTTCTTC
-	TRBV5-6	TRBJ1-5	-	CASSFMDRHYSNQPQHF	TGTGCCAGCAGCTTCATGGACCGACATTATAGCAATCAGCCCCAGCATTTT
few	TRBV5-1	TRBJ2-5	TRBD2	CASSVRLAGTAGAQYF	TGCGCCAGCAGCGTCCGACTAGCGGGGACGGCGGGAGCCCAGTACTTC
few	TRBV10-3	TRBJ2-2	-	CVGGADTGELFF	TGTGTGGGGGGCGCAGACACCGGGGAGCTGTTTTTT
few	TRBV30	TRBJ2-2	-	CAWSVGQNTGELFF	TGTGCCTGGAGTGTAGGACAGAACACCGGGGAGCTGTTTTTT
-	TRBV6-5	TRBJ2-7	TRBD1	CASSYDGRGPLYEQYF	TGTGCCAGCAGTTACGATGGCAGGGGGCCCCTCTACGAGCAGTACTTC